This record concerns one T cell receptor (beta chain) sequence. Its antigen is unidentified. These data originate in a study of cytomegalovirus exposure and HLA in healthy donors. The study, taken as a whole, reports: An ancestry cluster, one associated with Asian ancestry, reportedly showed fewer N-insertions than the roughly 670-donor mean in a later analysis.

Germline CDR1 ENHRY, CDR2 SYGVKD. CDR3 length: 17 residues. Trimming pared 0 bases from V and 3 bases from J, leaving 18 bases between. Each donor's status was that of a healthy bone marrow donor. The PCR made use of 60 Vbeta and 13 Jbeta primers. Sequencing was performed with immunoSEQ multiplex PCR; in TCRdb, only in-frame clones are kept and a portion is missing. The sample records approximately 220,000 clones, roughly 79% being singletons. The chain combines TRBV10-3 with TRBJ2-7, with a tentative D call TRBD2 (6 bases). Material: PBMCs. The TCR was taken from a man aged 18 to 29 in good health and CMV-seronegative. As DNA, the CDR3 is TGTGCCATCAGTGAGTCGGGTCCCGGGAGTCTTTACTACGAGCAGTACTTC. This encodes CAISESGPGSLYYEQYF.